Presented here are 9 T cell receptor beta chains from one specimen sequenced in a study of T cell repertoires in cytomegalovirus infection. TCRdb redid the calling of the reads with MiXCR, one entry per CDR3 protein. The sample records some 800,000 distinct CDR3 sequences, approximately 32% being singletons. These TCRs are of unknown antigen specificity. Sequences were derived from cultured CD8+ T cells from PBMCs, sampled from culture after CMV antigen stimulation. The origin of the receptors is a human donor in good health (CMV status not recorded). Some clones in this sample may be carry-over from other donors' samples.

V is TRBV13 and J is TRBJ2-5; D assignment may be TRBD1 or TRBD2 (5 bases each). Germline CDR1 is PRHDT and CDR2 is FYEKMQ (reference sequence). Trimming cost V 3 bases and J 3 bases, with 11 bases left between them. The CDR3 totals 14 residues. CDR3 sequence (DNA): TGTGCCAGCAGCTTGGAGGACACAAAAGAGACCCAGTACTTC. This encodes CASSLEDTKETQYF.

The chain links TRBV4-1 to TRBJ1-2; D unclear. V gave up 0 bases and J gave up 4 bases, with 12 bases separating them. This CDR3 contains 15 residues. Germline V gene lookup returns CDR1 MGHRA and CDR2 YSYEKL. Written as DNA, the CDR3 is TGCGCCAGCAGCCAAGATGACGCCAGCCTCTATGGCTACACCTTC. This sequence encodes CASSQDDASLYGYTF.

V gene TRBV6-2 or TRBV6-3 combines with J gene TRBJ2-7; perhaps D is TRBD1 or TRBD2 (5 bases each). V was pared by 6 bases and J by 5 bases, with 20 bases between. The CDR3 contains 15 residues. Germline-derived CDR1 and CDR2 are MNHEY and SVGEGT. CDR3 protein: CASRLPGTQRDEQYF. The CDR3 coding sequence is TGTGCCAGCAGACTACCCGGGACCCAGCGCGACGAGCAGTACTTC.

The gene calls are TRBV12-3 or TRBV12-4 and TRBJ1-5; no definite D call. The CDR3 has 16 amino acids. Trimming left V 1 base short and J 0 bases short, with 10 bases between. The CDR3 nucleotides are TGTGCCAGCAGTTTAGAACGGGTATATAGCAATCAGCCCCAGCATTTT. Amino acids: CASSLERVYSNQPQHF.

The V call is TRBV5-5, the J call TRBJ1-1; 7 bases are shared with TRBD1. The CDR3 runs to 15 residues. In germline, CDR1 is SGHKS, CDR2 YYEKEE (reference sequence). Trimming took 0 bases from V and 1 from J; bases not matched to a gene: 3. The CDR3 coding sequence is TGTGCCAGCAGCTTGGCGACAGGGACGAACACTGAAGCTTTCTTT. Translated: CASSLATGTNTEAFF.

This chain uses TRBV9 with TRBJ1-2; TRBD1 matches at 12 bases. The V and J ends lost 0 bases and 4 bases, in that order; junction bases with no gene match: 7. CDR3 length equals 17 residues. Germline CDR1 SGDLS, CDR2 YYNGEE. The CDR3 loop reads CASSVEPGTGGAYGYTF. As DNA, the CDR3 is TGTGCCAGCAGCGTAGAACCCGGGACAGGGGGCGCCTATGGCTACACCTTC. Combining the CDR3 with reference TRBV9 and TRBJ1-2 gives the whole variable domain DSGVTQTPKHLITATGQRVTLRCSPRSGDLSVYWYQQSLDQGLQFLIQYYNGEERAKGNILERFSAQQFPDLHSELNLSSLELGDSALYFCASSVEPGTGGAYGYTFGSGTRLTVV.

This clonotype occurred a few times. Sequence at one end of the junction differs from germline and may be a read error. The CDR3 protein is CASSQEGPFTGGVREQFF. CDR3 DNA sequence: TGTGCCAGCAGCCAAGAGGGCCCGTTTACGGGGGGAGTGCGAGAGCAGTTCTTC. V and J are TRBV4-1 and TRBJ2-1, with 7 bases matching TRBD2. Germline loops: CDR1 MGHRA, CDR2 YSYEKL. CDR3 length: 18 residues.

The V gene is TRBV19, the J gene TRBJ2-7, with TRBD1 identical over 8 bases. The CDR3 is made up of 16 amino acids. Germline V lookup: CDR1 LNHDA, CDR2 SQIVND (reference sequence). Losses at the gene ends were 3 bases for V and 3 bases for J; bases not matched to a gene: 10. CDR3 DNA: TGTGCCAGTAGTATGTGGTTAGGGACAGGAGACTACGAGCAGTACTTC. It specifies CASSMWLGTGDYEQYF. Together with reference TRBV19 and TRBJ2-7, the CDR3 gives the full variable domain: DGGITQSPKYLFRKEGQNVTLSCEQNLNHDAMYWYRQDPGQGLRLIYYSQIVNDFQKGDIAEGYSVSREKKESFPLTVTSAQKNPTAFYLCASSMWLGTGDYEQYFGPGTRLTVT.

This clonotype was observed a few times. This chain links TRBV11-3 with TRBJ2-1, with D tentatively TRBD1 or TRBD2 (7 bases each). CDR1 is SGHNT, CDR2 YENEEA, per germline. There are 15 residues in the CDR3. The V end lost 3 bases, the J end lost 8 bases, and 17 bases lay between the germline ends. The CDR3 bases are TGTGCCAGCAGCTTCCGGGACAGTGGGAGGGATGAGCAGTTCTTC. Its translation is CASSFRDSGRDEQFF.